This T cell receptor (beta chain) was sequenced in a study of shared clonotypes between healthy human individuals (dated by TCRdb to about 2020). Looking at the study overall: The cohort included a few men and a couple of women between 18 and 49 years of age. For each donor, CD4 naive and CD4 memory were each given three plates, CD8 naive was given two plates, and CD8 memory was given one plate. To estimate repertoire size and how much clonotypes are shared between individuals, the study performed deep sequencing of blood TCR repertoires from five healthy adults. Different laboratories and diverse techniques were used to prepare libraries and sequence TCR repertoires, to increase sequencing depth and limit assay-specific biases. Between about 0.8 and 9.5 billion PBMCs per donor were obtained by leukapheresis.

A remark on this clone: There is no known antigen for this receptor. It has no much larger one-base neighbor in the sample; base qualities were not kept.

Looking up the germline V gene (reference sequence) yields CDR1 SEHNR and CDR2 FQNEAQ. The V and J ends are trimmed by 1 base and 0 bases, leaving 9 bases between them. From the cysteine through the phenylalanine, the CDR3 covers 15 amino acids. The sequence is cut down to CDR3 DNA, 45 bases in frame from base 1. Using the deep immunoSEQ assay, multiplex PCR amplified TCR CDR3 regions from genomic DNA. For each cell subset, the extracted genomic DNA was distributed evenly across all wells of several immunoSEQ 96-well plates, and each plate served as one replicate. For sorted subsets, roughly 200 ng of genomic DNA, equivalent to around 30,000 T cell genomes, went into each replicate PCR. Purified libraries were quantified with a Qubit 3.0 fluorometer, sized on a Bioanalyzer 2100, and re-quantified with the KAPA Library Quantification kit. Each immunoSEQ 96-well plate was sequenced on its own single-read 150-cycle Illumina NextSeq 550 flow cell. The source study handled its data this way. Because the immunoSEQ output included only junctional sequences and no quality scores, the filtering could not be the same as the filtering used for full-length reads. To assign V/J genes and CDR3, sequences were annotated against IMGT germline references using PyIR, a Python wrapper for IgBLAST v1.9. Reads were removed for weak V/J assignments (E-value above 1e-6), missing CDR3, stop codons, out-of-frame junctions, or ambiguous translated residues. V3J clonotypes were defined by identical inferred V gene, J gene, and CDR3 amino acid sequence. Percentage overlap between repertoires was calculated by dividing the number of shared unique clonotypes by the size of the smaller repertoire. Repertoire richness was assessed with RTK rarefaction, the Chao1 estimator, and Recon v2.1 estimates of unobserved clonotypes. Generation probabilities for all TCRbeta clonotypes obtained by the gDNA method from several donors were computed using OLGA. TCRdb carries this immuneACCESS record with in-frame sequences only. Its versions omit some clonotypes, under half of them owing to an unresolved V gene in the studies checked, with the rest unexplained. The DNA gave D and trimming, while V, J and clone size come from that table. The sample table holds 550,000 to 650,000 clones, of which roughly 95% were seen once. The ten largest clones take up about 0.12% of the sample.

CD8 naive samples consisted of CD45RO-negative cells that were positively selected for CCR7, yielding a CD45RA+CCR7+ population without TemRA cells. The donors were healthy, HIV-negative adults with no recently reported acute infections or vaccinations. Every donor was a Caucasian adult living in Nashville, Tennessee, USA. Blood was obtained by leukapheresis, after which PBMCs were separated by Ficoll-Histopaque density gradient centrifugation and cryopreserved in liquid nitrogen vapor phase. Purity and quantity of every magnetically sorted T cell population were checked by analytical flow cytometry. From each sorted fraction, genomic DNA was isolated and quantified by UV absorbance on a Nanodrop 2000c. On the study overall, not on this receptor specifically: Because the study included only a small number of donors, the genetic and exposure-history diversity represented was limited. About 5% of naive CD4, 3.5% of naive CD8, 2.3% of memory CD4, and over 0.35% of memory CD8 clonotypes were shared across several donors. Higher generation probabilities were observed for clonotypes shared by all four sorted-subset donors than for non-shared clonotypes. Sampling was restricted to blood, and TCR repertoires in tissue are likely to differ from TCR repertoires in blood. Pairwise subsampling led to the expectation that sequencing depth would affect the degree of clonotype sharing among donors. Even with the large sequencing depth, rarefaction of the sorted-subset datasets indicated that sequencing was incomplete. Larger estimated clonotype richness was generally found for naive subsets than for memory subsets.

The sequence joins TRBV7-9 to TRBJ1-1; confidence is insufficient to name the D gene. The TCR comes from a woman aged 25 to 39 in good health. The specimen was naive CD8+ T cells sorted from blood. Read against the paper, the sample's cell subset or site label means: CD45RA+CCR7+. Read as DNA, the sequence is TGTGCCAGCAGCTTAGTGCTCGGTATGAACACTGAAGCTTTCTTT. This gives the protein CASSLVLGMNTEAFF.